Below, 3 T cell receptor beta chains from the same sample are listed, as sequenced in a study of T cells expressing NK-cell markers. TCRdb re-called the 5' RACE reads and shows each CDR3 protein once, DNA omitted. The sample holds under 35,000 distinct CDR3 sequences. The specimen sequenced was blood T cells: a sorted CD56 or NKG2C T cell subset, CD4+ or CD8+ T cells, or bulk PBMC T cells (not recorded which). The source of these receptors is a woman aged 18 to 75 in good health.

The V and J genes are TRBV10-2 and TRBJ1-2. The CDR3 totals 15 residues. CDR1 and CDR2 from the germline V gene are WSHSY and SAAADI. CDR3 in amino acids: CASSEPPLGRQGYTF.

J is TRBJ2-5 and V is TRBV11-2; TCRdb returns TRBD2, unconfirmable since there is no DNA. CDR1 is SGHAT and CDR2 is FQNNGV in the germline V gene. CDR3 length: 17 amino acids. This chain's CDR3 is CASSFDGLAGIQETQYF.

CDR3 loop: CATSRDRAGPYGYTF. The chain recombines TRBV15 with TRBJ1-2. Germline V gene data show CDR1 as LNHNV and CDR2 as YYDKDF (reference sequence). The CDR3 spans 15 residues. Supplemented by reference TRBV15 and TRBJ1-2, the full variable domain reads DAMVIQNPRYQVTQFGKPVTLSCSQTLNHNVMYWYQQKSSQAPKLLFHYYDKDFNNEADTPDNFQSRRPNTSFCFLDIRSPGLGDTAMYLCATSRDRAGPYGYTFGSGTRLTVV.